These 15 T cell receptor beta chains were all obtained from the same sample, sequenced in a study of T cells in Graves' hyperthyroidism and ophthalmopathy. The investigators amplified TCR beta CDR3 regions from RNA transcripts. The HTBI primer set drove a first-round RT-PCR of the TCR CDR3. A single record per CDR3 protein comes from TCRdb applying MiXCR to the multiplex PCR reads. The table records 450,000 to 700,000 distinct CDR3 sequences, around 45% of them present only once. The sample was peripheral blood or thyroid tissue (not recorded which). Receptors were obtained from a woman in her late teens or twenties with Graves' hyperthyroidism.

This clonotype has ten or more counts. J is TRBJ1-5 and V is TRBV29-1; D may be TRBD1 (6 bases). Germline V gene lookup returns CDR1 SQVTM and CDR2 ANQGSEA. There are 15 residues in the CDR3. The ends were cut back, 7 bases at V and 4 bases at J, with 20 bases in the middle. CDR3 loop: CSASYSGQGNQPQHF. CDR3 coding DNA: TGCAGCGCCTCATACTCGGGGCAGGGGAATCAGCCCCAGCATTTT.

About this clonotype itself: This sequence may be a read error, since a much larger clone differs from it by one base. The chain links TRBV29-1 to TRBJ2-7; 8 bases are a match to TRBD1. After removal of 8 bases from V and 7 bases from J, the junction contained 13 bases not matched to a gene. The CDR3 sequence is 13 residues long. CDR1 is SQVTM, CDR2 ANQGSEA, per germline. The CDR3 sequence: CSTHRGSGNEQYF. The DNA for the CDR3 is TGCAGCACTCACAGGGGGTCAGGCAATGAGCAGTACTTC.

The genes are TRBV5-4 and TRBJ1-1; the D gene is possibly TRBD1 (5 bases). Germline-derived CDR1 and CDR2 are SGHNT and YYREEE (reference sequence). This CDR3 region has 15 residues. V was trimmed by 4 bases and J by 6 bases, leaving 19 bases between them. The CDR3 sequence is CASSPGTSRTPEAFF. The CDR3 bases are TGTGCCAGCAGCCCAGGGACTAGCAGAACACCTGAAGCTTTCTTT.

This chain links TRBV5-4 with TRBJ2-7; 8 nucleotides line up with TRBD2. Germline CDR1 is SGHNT and CDR2 is YYREEE (reference sequence). The CDR3 is 14 amino acids. With 3 bases clipped from V and 0 bases from J, the junction kept 2 bases outside the gene matches. The DNA of the CDR3 is TGTGCCAGCAGCTGGACTAGCCTCTCCTACGAGCAGTACTTC. It encodes CASSWTSLSYEQYF. Full variable domain (rest looked up from reference TRBV5-4 and TRBJ2-7): ETGVTQSPTHLIKTRGQQVTLRCSSQSGHNTVSWYQQALGQGPQFIFQYYREEENGRGNFPPRFSGLQFPNYSSELNVNALELDDSALYLCASSWTSLSYEQYFGPGTRLTVT.

The sample holds many counts of this clonotype. The rearrangement uses TRBV7-2 and TRBJ2-7, with a tentative D call TRBD1 (6 bases). The CDR3 is 16 amino acids. Germline V CDR1 and CDR2: SGHTA, FQGNSA. Trimming stripped 5 bases from V and 2 bases from J, with 19 bases between. This CDR3 is CASSVSQGPLPYEQYF. The CDR3 bases are TGTGCCAGCAGCGTCAGTCAGGGGCCCCTCCCCTACGAGCAGTACTTC. The full variable domain, its missing parts supplied by reference TRBV7-2 and TRBJ2-7, is GAGVSQSPSNKVTEKGKDVELRCDPISGHTALYWYRQSLGQGLEFLIYFQGNSAPDKSGLPSDRFSAERTGGSVSTLTIQRTQQEDSAVYLCASSVSQGPLPYEQYFGPGTRLTVT.

This chain uses TRBV5-4 with TRBJ1-1; TRBD1 is a possible D gene (5 bases). This CDR3 spans 12 amino acids. The germline CDR1 and CDR2 sequences are SGHNT and YYREEE (reference sequence). V lost 3 bases and J 11 bases, leaving 14 bases between the germline ends. DNA of the CDR3: TGTGCCAGCAGCTGGGGTGAAGGGGCCGCTTTCTTT. This sequence encodes CASSWGEGAAFF.

This clonotype was seen a few times. This chain links TRBV5-1 with TRBJ2-7, with a possible D match to TRBD2 (7 bases). With 1 base removed from V and 0 bases from J, the gap between germline ends came to 14 bases. Per germline, CDR1 SGHRS and CDR2 YFSETQ. This CDR3 is built from 16 residues. In DNA form, the CDR3 reads TGCGCCAGCAGCTTGTCGGGGGGCGGAAACTCCTACGAGCAGTACTTC. Translating it yields CASSLSGGGNSYEQYF. Filled out from reference TRBV5-1 and TRBJ2-7, the complete variable domain reads KAGVTQTPRYLIKTRGQQVTLSCSPISGHRSVSWYQQTPGQGLQFLFEYFSETQRNKGNFPGRFSGRQFSNSRSEMNVSTLELGDSALYLCASSLSGGGNSYEQYFGPGTRLTVT.

This sequence joins TRBV7-6 and TRBJ2-7; 9 nucleotides line up with TRBD2. The CDR3 length is 14 residues. In germline, CDR1 is SGHVS, CDR2 FNYEAQ. V gave up 5 bases and J gave up 4 bases; unmatched junction bases: 6. The CDR3 sequence: CASSLSGSFYEQYF. Written as DNA, the CDR3 is TGTGCCAGCAGCCTTAGCGGGAGTTTTTACGAGCAGTACTTC.

This clonotype was seen at least ten times. This chain joins TRBV6-2 or TRBV6-3 and TRBJ2-7; D uncertain. With 7 bases removed from V and 2 bases from J, the gap between germline ends came to 9 bases. From germline, CDR1 is MNHEY and CDR2 SVGEGT. This CDR3 is built from 12 residues. The CDR3 loop reads CASNRWAYEQYF. CDR3 DNA sequence: TGTGCCAGCAATCGTTGGGCCTACGAGCAGTACTTC.

To note about this clonotype: The junction differs from germline at one of its ends, possibly a read error. The genes are TRBV2 and TRBJ2-2; 12 bases align to TRBD1. The CDR3 contains 17 residues. Germline V lookup: CDR1 SNHLY, CDR2 FYNNEI. Written as DNA, the CDR3 is TGTGCCAGCAGTGACCCCGCGGGACAGGGGGCCACCGGGGAGCTGCTTTTT. Its translation is CASSDPAGQGATGELLF.

The chain employs TRBV12-5 and TRBJ2-3, with TRBD2 matching over 8 bases. Looked up from germline, CDR1 is LGHNT and CDR2 is FRNRAP. This CDR3 is built from 17 residues. J lost 0 bases, V lost 0 bases, and 5 bases had no gene match. The CDR3 DNA reads TGTGCTAGTGGTTTGGTACAGGCGGGAGGAAGCACAGATACGCAGTATTTT. Amino acids: CASGLVQAGGSTDTQYF. Looking up the rest from reference TRBV12-5 and TRBJ2-3 gives the full variable domain: DARVTQTPRHKVTEMGQEVTMRCQPILGHNTVFWYRQTMMQGLELLAYFRNRAPLDDSGMPKDRFSAEMPDATLATLKIQPSEPRDSAVYFCASGLVQAGGSTDTQYFGPGTRLTVL.

This clonotype turned up a few times. This sequence may be a read error, since a much larger clone differs from it by one base. The V gene is TRBV12-3 or TRBV12-4, the J gene TRBJ1-4; TRBD1 is a possible D gene (5 bases). CDR3 length equals 14 residues. V was trimmed by 3 bases and J by 6 bases, leaving 11 bases between them. CDR3 nucleotides: TGTGCCAGCAGTTTCGACAGCCTTGATGAAAAACTGTTTTTT. As protein: CASSFDSLDEKLFF.

Comments on this clonotype: This may be a read error: a much more frequent sequence differs by one nucleotide. This chain links TRBV9 with TRBJ2-2; 8 nucleotides align to TRBD2. The length of the CDR3 is 18 residues. CDR1 SGDLS and CDR2 YYNGEE come from the germline V gene. After removal of 3 bases from V and 6 bases from J, the junction contained 16 bases not matched to a gene. CDR3 sequence (DNA): TGTGCCAGCAGCGCAGGGGAAATTGGGAGCGGGAGATCCGGGGAGCTGTTTTTT. It encodes CASSAGEIGSGRSGELFF.

The rearrangement joins TRBV29-1 to TRBJ2-7; 8 nucleotides align to TRBD1. This CDR3 has 15 amino acids. From germline, CDR1 is SQVTM and CDR2 ANQGSEA. V lost 1 base to trimming and J lost 2 bases; unmatched junction nucleotides: 7. The CDR3: CSVEARGQGTYEQYF. The CDR3 bases are TGCAGCGTTGAAGCCCGAGGACAGGGAACCTACGAGCAGTACTTC.

The rearrangement uses TRBV2 and TRBJ1-2, with 9 bases fitting TRBD1. Germline-derived CDR1 and CDR2 are SNHLY and FYNNEI. V lost 1 base to trimming and J lost 8 bases; unmatched junction nucleotides: 5. The CDR3 totals 14 residues. This CDR3 is CASSEGTGALGYTF. The CDR3 nucleotides are TGTGCCAGCAGTGAAGGGACAGGGGCATTAGGCTACACCTTC.